Below, 5 T cell receptor beta chains from the same sample are listed, as sequenced in a study of cytotoxic CD8 clonotypes in ibrutinib-treated CLL. Repertoires were generated with immunoSEQ multiplex PCR, while TCRdb's copy carries only in-frame clones and drops some. The repertoire consists of over 120,000 clones, with about four fifths occurring once and the leading ten covering around 13%. Source: PBMCs, taken after 12 months of ibrutinib treatment. These TCRs come from a human donor with chronic lymphocytic leukemia.

This chain joins TRBV12-5 and TRBJ2-3, with D hard to call. Trimming cost V 5 bases and J 1 base, with 10 bases left between them. Germline CDR1 and CDR2: LGHNT and FRNRAP. This CDR3 is 14 amino acids long. The CDR3 sequence: CASGALTGTDTQYF. The CDR3 DNA reads TGTGCTAGTGGTGCCCTAACAGGCACAGATACGCAGTATTTT. The full variable domain, its missing parts supplied by reference TRBV12-5 and TRBJ2-3, is DARVTQTPRHKVTEMGQEVTMRCQPILGHNTVFWYRQTMMQGLELLAYFRNRAPLDDSGMPKDRFSAEMPDATLATLKIQPSEPRDSAVYFCASGALTGTDTQYFGPGTRLTVL.

This clone was found a few times. The V and J genes are TRBV21-1 and TRBJ2-1; the D call of TRBD1 is as the table states it, not checked on the DNA. TRBV21-1 constitutes a pseudogene. The CDR3 totals 17 residues. The CDR3 protein is CASSKNKRDRGRNEQFF. The DNA for the CDR3 is TGTGCCAGCAGCAAAAATAAACGGGACAGGGGGCGCAATGAGCAGTTCTTC.

V usage is TRBV29-1 and J usage is TRBJ1-2; 7 positions agree with TRBD1. Germline assignment: CDR1 SQVTM and CDR2 ANQGSEA. With V trimmed by 3 bases and J by 2 bases, 6 bases remained unmatched. CDR3 size: 14 residues. CDR3 sequence: CSVDGVDRNYGYTF. DNA for the CDR3: TGCAGCGTTGATGGGGTGGACAGGAACTATGGCTACACCTTC.

The rearrangement links TRBV7-6 to TRBJ1-5, with D unclear. This CDR3 contains 16 residues. Looked up from germline, CDR1 is SGHVS and CDR2 is FNYEAQ. With 3 bases removed from V and 2 bases from J, the gap between germline ends came to 14 bases. CDR3 DNA sequence: TGTGCCAGCAGCTTCTCCAAGGGATGGCGCAATCAGCCCCAGCATTTT. The encoded protein is CASSFSKGWRNQPQHF.

J is TRBJ1-3 and V is TRBV2, with a possible D match to TRBD1 (6 bases). Germline V gives CDR1 SNHLY, CDR2 FYNNEI. The CDR3 has 15 amino acids. V was pared by 6 bases and J by 4 bases, with 16 bases between. In DNA form, the CDR3 reads TGTGCCAGCAGCTTAACAGGGCTTGACGGAAACACCATATATTTT. Residues: CASSLTGLDGNTIYF.